The 30 T cell receptor beta chains below come from one sample, sequenced in a study of CD8 T cells in ankylosing spondylitis. Study results and limitations: Several highly homologous variants made up a TCR beta motif, and this motif appeared characteristic of ankylosing spondylitis blood.

No antigen is known for these receptors. TCRdb called the 5' RACE reads again in MiXCR, with one record for every CDR3 protein. The sample shows a few hundred thousand distinct CDR3 sequences, approximately 17% of them seen only once. Sequencing was done on a sample of blood, either unsorted or a sorted T cell fraction (not recorded which). The receptors shown here come from a male donor with ankylosing spondylitis.

This clonotype has only a few counts. The chain employs TRBV4-1 and TRBJ1-4; D is unresolved. The V end lost 3 bases, the J end lost 8 bases, and 19 bases lay between the germline ends. Germline CDR1 is MGHRA and CDR2 is YSYEKL. CDR3 length equals 16 residues. DNA of the CDR3: TGCGCCAGCAGCCATATACTCCGGGCCAAAGGGGAAAAACTGTTTTTT. This gives the protein CASSHILRAKGEKLFF.

This clonotype was observed many times. The chain has TRBV7-9 and TRBJ2-1; TRBD2 is a possible D gene (6 bases). This CDR3 contains 15 residues. The germline V gene has CDR1 SEHNR and CDR2 FQNEAQ (reference sequence). Trimming pared 5 bases from V and 3 bases from J, leaving 14 bases between. Here the CDR3 reads CASSPSSGLYNEQFF. CDR3 coding DNA: TGTGCCAGCAGCCCCAGCTCGGGACTCTACAATGAGCAGTTCTTC.

The genes are TRBV19 and TRBJ2-6; 9 bases fit TRBD1. The CDR3 totals 13 residues. Germline trimming cut 7 bases from V and 10 bases from J; bases unmatched to any gene: 5. Germline loops: CDR1 LNHDA, CDR2 SQIVND (reference sequence). CDR3 loop: CASTPDRGNVLTF. In nucleotides, the CDR3 is TGTGCCAGTACCCCCGACAGGGGGAACGTCCTGACTTTC. The full variable domain, rest sourced from reference TRBV19 and TRBJ2-6, is DGGITQSPKYLFRKEGQNVTLSCEQNLNHDAMYWYRQDPGQGLRLIYYSQIVNDFQKGDIAEGYSVSREKKESFPLTVTSAQKNPTAFYLCASTPDRGNVLTFGAGSRLTVL.

This clonotype was detected only a few times. J is TRBJ1-2 and V is TRBV20-1, with TRBD1 identical over 9 bases. The junction had 8 bases not matched to a gene; V was cut back by 3 bases and J by 6 bases. This CDR3 region has 14 residues. CDR1 is DFQATT and CDR2 is SNEGSKA in the germline V gene (reference sequence). CDR3 nucleotides: TGCAGTGCTAGGATCGGGACAGGGCCCGATGGCTACACCTTC. This codes for CSARIGTGPDGYTF.

This chain connects TRBV7-2 to TRBJ2-7, with 9 bases aligning to TRBD2. The CDR3 loop spans 14 amino acids. J lost 4 bases, V lost 5 bases, and 6 bases had no gene match. Germline CDR1 and CDR2: SGHTA and FQGNSA. CDR3 DNA sequence: TGTGCCAGCAGCATTAGCGGGAGTGCGTACGAGCAGTACTTC. Translated, it gives CASSISGSAYEQYF.

In this sample, this clonotype turned up once. The J gene is TRBJ1-5, the V gene TRBV18; D gene ambiguous. Trimming pared 3 bases from V and 0 bases from J, leaving 6 bases between. CDR3 length: 14 amino acids. Per germline, CDR1 KGHSH and CDR2 LQKENI. The CDR3 DNA reads as TGTGCCAGCTCACCGGACGTTAGCAATCAGCCCCAGCATTTT. Translation: CASSPDVSNQPQHF.

This chain joins TRBV20-1 and TRBJ1-1, with a weak D call TRBD1 (5 bases). This CDR3 has 10 residues. Per germline, CDR1 DFQATT and CDR2 SNEGSKA (reference sequence). The CDR3 coding sequence is TGCAGAGGGGCGAACACTGAAGCTTTCTTT. This codes for CRGANTEAFF.

This clonotype was counted ten times or more. This chain links TRBV10-3 with TRBJ1-1, with 7 nucleotides matching TRBD1. From germline, CDR1 is ENHRY and CDR2 SYGVKD. Trimming removed 6 bases from V and 3 bases from J; junction bases left unmatched: 7. The CDR3 extends over 14 amino acids. CDR3 DNA: TGTGCCATCAGAGCCCGGGACAGCTACACTGAAGCTTTCTTT. Protein product: CAIRARDSYTEAFF.

In its sample, this clonotype was seen a few times. The CDR3 loop is CASSRRARNEQFF. The CDR3 region has the DNA TGTGCCAGCAGCCGCCGGGCCCGGAATGAGCAGTTCTTC. The chain couples TRBV5-6 to TRBJ2-1; unclear D gene. There are 13 residues in the CDR3. V dropped 4 bases and J dropped 7 bases, with 12 bases sitting between them. Germline V CDR1 and CDR2: SGHDT, YYEEEE.

The V call is TRBV5-6, the J call TRBJ2-1; D may match TRBD1 or TRBD2 (6 bases each). Germline loops: CDR1 SGHDT, CDR2 YYEEEE. V was trimmed by 3 bases and J by 9 bases, leaving 13 bases between them. The length of the CDR3 is 13 residues. The CDR3 spells CASSWGAGSEQFF. CDR3 coding DNA: TGTGCCAGCAGCTGGGGGGCAGGGAGTGAGCAGTTCTTC.

The chain uses TRBV27 and TRBJ2-5, with D perhaps matching TRBD2 (6 bases). Trimming cost V 3 bases and J 2 bases, with 16 bases left between them. Germline V gives CDR1 MNHEY, CDR2 SMNVEV (reference sequence). The length of the CDR3 is 16 residues. CDR3: CASSFGGKGTQETQYF. The CDR3 DNA is TGTGCCAGCAGTTTCGGGGGAAAGGGAACGCAAGAGACCCAGTACTTC.

The rearrangement links TRBV20-1 to TRBJ1-1; TRBD1 matches 8 bases. V lost 6 bases, J lost 3 bases, and 12 bases stayed unmatched. The germline CDR1 and CDR2 sequences are DFQATT and SNEGSKA (reference sequence). The CDR3 totals 15 residues. CDR3 nucleotide sequence: TGCAGTGCAAACCATAGACAGGGGATGGACACTGAAGCTTTCTTT. It translates to CSANHRQGMDTEAFF.

This CDR3 reads CASRLGETYEQYF. The CDR3 DNA follows: TGTGCCAGCAGATTGGGGGAGACCTACGAGCAGTACTTC. The gene calls are TRBV12-3 or TRBV12-4 and TRBJ2-7; tentatively, D is TRBD1 or TRBD2 (5 bases each). V gave up 6 bases and J gave up 2 bases, with 11 bases separating them. The CDR3 totals 13 residues.

The chain combines TRBV7-9 with TRBJ1-2, with 8 bases that match TRBD1. Germline assignment: CDR1 SEHNR and CDR2 FQNEAQ (reference sequence). Trimming cost V 5 bases and J 4 bases; bases outside gene matches: 6. The CDR3 is 14 residues long. The CDR3 is CASSPPGTGYGYTF. CDR3 DNA: TGTGCCAGCAGCCCACCCGGGACAGGCTATGGCTACACCTTC.

This clonotype was detected only a few times. CDR3 in amino acids: CSALRQGYYEQYF. CDR3 bases: TGCAGTGCTTTAAGACAGGGTTACTACGAGCAGTACTTC. J is TRBJ2-7 and V is TRBV20-1; 7 bases fit TRBD1. Germline trimming cut 5 bases from V and 3 bases from J; bases unmatched to any gene: 7. The CDR3 totals 13 residues. Germline loops: CDR1 DFQATT, CDR2 SNEGSKA (reference sequence).

The chain carries TRBV18 and TRBJ2-7; perhaps TRBD1 as D (6 bases). The CDR3 length is 13 residues. Germline lookup yields CDR1 KGHSH and CDR2 LQKENI. Trimming shortened V by 8 bases and J by 4 bases, and 15 bases separated the two germline ends. CDR3 nucleotides: TGTGCCAGCGGGTACAGGGATAGATACGAGCAGTACTTC. This gives the protein CASGYRDRYEQYF.

In its sample, this clonotype was seen many times. The J gene is TRBJ1-2, the V gene TRBV29-1, with D possibly being TRBD1 (6 bases). Germline V lookup: CDR1 SQVTM, CDR2 ANQGSEA. This CDR3 is built from 15 residues. The V end lost 4 bases, the J end lost 5 bases, and 20 bases lay between the germline ends. For the CDR3, the DNA is TGCAGCGTTGCCTTTGGACAGAGAAGCCGATATGGCTACACCTTC. Amino acids: CSVAFGQRSRYGYTF.

This clonotype was observed a few times. The rearrangement uses TRBV7-6 and TRBJ1-1; TRBD1 might be the D (5 bases). Looked up from germline, CDR1 is SGHVS and CDR2 is FNYEAQ. V was shortened by 1 base and J by 1 base, with 13 bases between the two germline ends. This CDR3 is built from 16 residues. CDR3 in DNA: TGTGCCAGCAGCTTAGGTACGGTCGGGGGGAACACTGAAGCTTTCTTT. It encodes CASSLGTVGGNTEAFF. The full variable domain, its missing parts supplied by reference TRBV7-6 and TRBJ1-1, is GAGVSQSPRYKVTKRGQDVALRCDPISGHVSLYWYRQALGQGPEFLTYFNYEAQQDKSGLPNDRFSAERPEGSISTLTIQRTEQRDSAMYRCASSLGTVGGNTEAFFGQGTRLTVV.

V usage is TRBV9 and J usage is TRBJ2-1; 7 bases line up with TRBD2. The CDR3 is made up of 19 amino acids. V trimming: 0 bases; J trimming: 11 bases; junction bases outside the gene matches: 23. Germline CDR1 reads SGDLS; CDR2 reads YYNGEE. DNA of the CDR3: TGTGCCAGCAGCGTAGGGCTGACGACTTCGGGGACTATCGGCGGTAAGCAGTTCTTC. Translation: CASSVGLTTSGTIGGKQFF.

This sequence joins TRBV7-6 and TRBJ2-2; the match to TRBD1 covers 7 bases. Germline V gene lookup returns CDR1 SGHVS and CDR2 FNYEAQ. J lost 3 bases, V lost 5 bases, and 9 bases had no gene match. There are 16 residues in the CDR3. The CDR3 sequence: CASSRLRGLDTGELFF. Written as DNA, the CDR3 is TGTGCCAGCAGCCGCCTGAGGGGGCTGGACACCGGGGAGCTGTTTTTT.

The J gene is TRBJ2-5, the V gene TRBV20-1; D is perhaps TRBD1 or TRBD2 (6 bases each). The CDR3 has 13 amino acids. V was pared by 6 bases and J by 5 bases, with 16 bases between. Germline CDR1 and CDR2: DFQATT and SNEGSKA (reference sequence). The CDR3 loop is CSATIGGPETQYF. CDR3 in DNA: TGCAGTGCCACAATAGGGGGGCCTGAGACCCAGTACTTC.

This clonotype has just a few counts. The chain joins TRBV7-2 to TRBJ1-1; D may be TRBD1 (5 bases). The V end was cut by 3 bases, the J end by 7 bases, with 12 bases between. The CDR3 has 13 residues. Germline CDR1 reads SGHTA; CDR2 reads FQGNSA. CDR3 sequence reads: CASSFLGLYEAFF. The CDR3 DNA reads as TGTGCCAGCAGCTTCTTGGGACTGTATGAAGCTTTCTTT.

The chain combines TRBV4-1 with TRBJ1-2; 7 bases align to TRBD1. Germline CDR1 is MGHRA and CDR2 is YSYEKL. J was trimmed by 5 bases and V by 0 bases; bases with no gene match: 9. The CDR3 is 16 amino acids. In nucleotides, the CDR3 is TGCGCCAGCAGCCAAGATCGAATTAACAGGGGTTATGGCTACACCTTC. Encoded protein: CASSQDRINRGYGYTF.

This clonotype was found once. The chain uses TRBV5-7 and TRBJ2-4; D might be TRBD1 (6 bases). TRBV5-7 qualifies as an ORF whose function is uncertain. The CDR3 has 12 amino acids. Trimming removed 4 bases from V and 9 bases from J, with 11 bases in between. The CDR3 region is CASSGGHGIQYF. The CDR3 region has the DNA TGTGCCAGCAGCGGGGGACACGGCATTCAGTACTTC.

The chain couples TRBV5-1 to TRBJ1-4; D is ambiguous. Trimming cost V 1 base and J 8 bases, with 15 bases left between them. The CDR3 length is 15 residues. Germline assignment: CDR1 SGHRS and CDR2 YFSETQ. CDR3 loop: CASSLYGQVGEKLFF. The CDR3 DNA is TGCGCCAGCAGCTTGTACGGGCAGGTTGGAGAAAAACTGTTTTTT.

The chain employs TRBV11-1 and TRBJ2-2; no definite D call. Germline V gene data show CDR1 as SGHAT and CDR2 as FQDESV (reference sequence). The V and J ends lost 7 bases and 4 bases respectively, with 16 bases between them. CDR3 size: 15 residues. DNA of the CDR3: TGTGCCAGCACGGAAGACGTCCGGGCCACCGGGGAGCTGTTTTTT. This translates into CASTEDVRATGELFF.

This clonotype turned up a few times. CDR3 nucleotides: TGTGCCAGCAGCCGCGGGAGTGGCACCGGGGAGCTGTTTTTT. Translated: CASSRGSGTGELFF. The chain links TRBV7-8 to TRBJ2-2; TRBD2 matches 7 bases. Trimming removed 5 bases from V and 4 bases from J; junction bases left unmatched: 4. The CDR3 length is 14 residues. The germline V gene encodes CDR1 SGHVS and CDR2 FQNEAQ.

The rearrangement uses TRBV5-1 and TRBJ1-1; D is unclear. The V gene's germline CDR1 is SGHRS and CDR2 YFSETQ. Between the trimmed V and J ends, which lost 1 base and 0 bases, there was a span of 10 bases. The CDR3 length is 15 residues. The CDR3 sequence: CASSLIRTVNTEAFF. CDR3 nucleotide sequence: TGCGCCAGCAGCTTGATACGGACGGTGAACACTGAAGCTTTCTTT.

This chain connects TRBV28 to TRBJ2-1; 7 bases line up with TRBD2. Germline V lookup: CDR1 MDHEN, CDR2 SYDVKM. Trimming at V came to 3 bases and at J to 7 bases, leaving 9 bases not matched to a gene. This CDR3 region has 15 residues. The DNA for the CDR3 is TGTGCCAGCAGTTTCTATGGAGGGAGGGCAAATGAGCAGTTCTTC. Translation: CASSFYGGRANEQFF.

This chain links TRBV6-2 or TRBV6-3 with TRBJ1-1; D unclear. Germline CDR1 MNHEY, CDR2 SVGEGT. The CDR3 contains 13 residues. Trimming pared 8 bases from V and 5 bases from J, leaving 15 bases between. CDR3 residues: CASRASPFTEAFF. CDR3 DNA sequence: TGTGCCAGCCGGGCCAGCCCTTTTACTGAAGCTTTCTTT.